This TCR beta chain derives from a study of cytomegalovirus exposure and HLA in healthy donors. Whole-study findings and limits: In vitro confirmation showed a few CMV-associated chains to be CMV antigen specific. Productive status was seen about 90% or about 30% of the time for most TCR beta V segments in an earlier analysis. Later on, a genetic analysis was performed. It linked a missense variant in DCLRE1C with V- and J-gene trimming of TCR beta.

PCR used 60 Vbeta primers and 13 Jbeta primers. The method was immunoSEQ multiplex PCR; TCRdb's version includes in-frame clones alone and lacks a portion of them. Among roughly 200,000 clones listed, roughly 9.5% were seen once. Comments on this clone: Its antigen is currently unknown.

Healthy bone marrow donors made up the donor group. V was trimmed by 3 bases and J by 5 bases, leaving 16 bases between them. Germline CDR1 LNHDA, CDR2 SQIVND (reference sequence). The CDR3 is 15 residues long. Sample: PBMCs. This TCR came from a woman aged 25 to 39 in good health and CMV-seropositive. The V gene is TRBV19, the J gene TRBJ2-5; tentatively, D is TRBD1 (5 bases). CDR3 residues: CASSISQGMGETQYF. CDR3 sequence (DNA): TGTGCCAGTAGTATCTCTCAGGGTATGGGGGAGACCCAGTACTTC.